The 20 T cell receptor beta chains listed next were all sequenced from one sample in a study of PD-L1 blockade in urothelial cancer. Here immunoSEQ multiplex PCR was the method, and the copy in TCRdb shows in-frame clones only, minus some. The data contain some 41,000 clones, roughly 88% of them singletons. Here the sequenced sample was PBMCs, taken around atezolizumab (anti-PD-L1) treatment. Receptors were obtained from an elderly man with urothelial cancer.

The chain couples TRBV5-1 to TRBJ2-7; 8 bases are shared with TRBD2. This CDR3 spans 14 amino acids. J was trimmed by 1 base and V by 2 bases; bases with no gene match: 2. Germline CDR1 is SGHRS and CDR2 is YFSETQ. The DNA for the CDR3 is TGCGCCAGCAGCTTCGGGGGGGGGTCCTACGAGCAGTACTTC. Its protein product is CASSFGGGSYEQYF. The complete variable domain, with remaining parts taken from reference TRBV5-1 and TRBJ2-7, reads KAGVTQTPRYLIKTRGQQVTLSCSPISGHRSVSWYQQTPGQGLQFLFEYFSETQRNKGNFPGRFSGRQFSNSRSEMNVSTLELGDSALYLCASSFGGGSYEQYFGPGTRLTVT.

The chain combines TRBV7-6 with TRBJ2-1; D is unclear. The V gene's germline CDR1 is SGHVS and CDR2 FNYEAQ. CDR3 length: 11 amino acids. Trimming pared 0 bases from V and 8 bases from J, leaving 2 bases between. The CDR3 region has the DNA TGTGCCAGCAGCTTAGCCGATGAGCAGTTCTTC. Protein sequence: CASSLADEQFF.

The J gene is TRBJ2-5, the V gene TRBV5-6, with a possible D match to TRBD2 (5 bases). Looked up from germline, CDR1 is SGHDT and CDR2 is YYEEEE. The CDR3 has 15 amino acids. Trimming took 0 bases from V and 3 from J, leaving 12 bases between them. CDR3 loop: CASSLDMSGKETQYF. CDR3 bases: TGTGCCAGCAGCTTGGATATGTCGGGGAAAGAGACCCAGTACTTC.

This clone has more than one count but fewer than ten. This chain uses TRBV7-2 with TRBJ1-1; a possible D gene is TRBD1 (5 bases). V was clipped by 4 bases and J by 7 bases, with 13 bases between them. Germline V CDR1 and CDR2: SGHTA, FQGNSA. The length of the CDR3 is 13 residues. CDR3 nucleotide sequence: TGTGCCAGCAGCTACCTACAGGAAAATGAAGCTTTCTTT. Translation gives CASSYLQENEAFF.

The chain recombines TRBV12-5 with TRBJ2-1; TRBD2 is a possible D gene (6 bases). Trimming took off 1 base at V and 4 bases at J, with 11 bases between the two ends. The CDR3 extends over 15 amino acids. Germline-derived CDR1 and CDR2 are LGHNT and FRNRAP. The CDR3 spells CASGLGSGTYNEQFF. In DNA, the CDR3 is TGTGCTAGTGGTTTGGGCTCCGGGACTTACAATGAGCAGTTCTTC.

The chain recombines TRBV18 with TRBJ2-7; TRBD2 might be the D (6 bases). The CDR3 runs 14 residues. Germline assignment: CDR1 KGHSH and CDR2 LQKENI. Trimming removed 6 bases at V and 2 bases at J, with 14 bases between. The CDR3 region has the DNA TGTGCCAGCTCCCCGGGACTGGCAACCTACGAGCAGTACTTC. Protein sequence: CASSPGLATYEQYF.

The chain recombines TRBV5-1 with TRBJ1-1; 7 bases match TRBD1. Unmatched junction bases numbered 7, after V lost 4 bases and J lost 1 base. The CDR3 consists of 15 residues. Germline V gene data show CDR1 as SGHRS and CDR2 as YFSETQ. CDR3 nucleotide sequence: TGCGCCAGCAGCGCTCTTCGGACAGGGAACACTGAAGCTTTCTTT. It is translated as CASSALRTGNTEAFF.

The gene calls are TRBV10-2 and TRBJ2-7, with TRBD1 matching over 10 bases. CDR1 and CDR2 from the germline V gene are WSHSY and SAAADI. After removal of 0 bases from V and 3 bases from J, the junction contained 2 bases not matched to a gene. The CDR3 loop spans 15 amino acids. The CDR3 loop reads CASSESRDRGYEQYF. For the CDR3, the DNA is TGCGCCAGCAGTGAGTCGCGGGACAGGGGCTACGAGCAGTACTTC.

The chain is built from TRBV6-6 and TRBJ2-6, with D unresolved. Per germline, CDR1 MNHNY and CDR2 SVGAGI (reference sequence). Trimming pared 10 bases from V and 4 bases from J, leaving 8 bases between. CDR3 length: 12 residues. The CDR3 sequence is CATVSGANVLTF. The CDR3 DNA sequence: TGTGCCACCGTTTCCGGGGCCAACGTCCTGACTTTC.

This rearrangement joins TRBV28 to TRBJ1-5; tentative D call: TRBD1 (6 bases). The CDR3 has 15 residues. Germline V gene lookup returns CDR1 MDHEN and CDR2 SYDVKM. The V end was cut by 5 bases, the J end by 1 base, with 12 bases between. The DNA for the CDR3 is TGTGCCAGCAGTCCTATTGACAGGAGCAATCAGCCCCAGCATTTT. Translating it yields CASSPIDRSNQPQHF.

The rearrangement links TRBV7-2 to TRBJ2-7, with 8 bases lining up with TRBD2. Trimming cost V 5 bases and J 3 bases; bases outside gene matches: 3. This CDR3 spans 13 amino acids. The germline V gene encodes CDR1 SGHTA and CDR2 FQGNSA. The CDR3 here is CASSRRGGYEQYF. Here the CDR3 DNA reads TGTGCCAGCAGCCGTCGGGGGGGCTACGAGCAGTACTTC.

This chain connects TRBV13 to TRBJ2-3, with 9 nucleotides matching TRBD2. Per the germline V gene, CDR1 is PRHDT and CDR2 is FYEKMQ (reference sequence). Germline trimming cut 5 bases from V and 3 bases from J; bases unmatched to any gene: 9. The CDR3 length is 16 residues. CDR3 sequence (DNA): TGTGCCAGCAGCGTGTGGGTAGCGGGAGTGACAGATACGCAGTATTTT. It specifies CASSVWVAGVTDTQYF.

V is TRBV29-1 and J is TRBJ2-7, with D maybe TRBD1 (5 bases). The CDR3 covers 13 residues. Trimming took off 4 bases at V and 9 bases at J, with 19 bases between the two ends. The germline CDR1 and CDR2 sequences are SQVTM and ANQGSEA. The CDR3 DNA is TGCAGCGTTGTCTCCCCAGGGTCCCGCCGGCAGTACTTC. Translation gives CSVVSPGSRRQYF.

This sequence joins TRBV19 and TRBJ1-2, with unresolved D. The V and J ends lost 2 bases and 0 bases respectively, with 7 bases between them. Germline loops: CDR1 LNHDA, CDR2 SQIVND (reference sequence). This CDR3 contains 14 residues. CDR3 in DNA: TGTGCCAGTAGTATAAGCAGCGCTAACTATGGCTACACCTTC. This codes for CASSISSANYGYTF.

The rearrangement joins TRBV30 to TRBJ2-7, with unresolved D. The V gene lost 7 bases and the J gene lost 2 bases, with 12 bases spanning the gap. CDR3 length: 12 amino acids. Looked up from germline, CDR1 is GTSNPN and CDR2 is SVGIG (reference sequence). In DNA, the CDR3 is TGTGCCTATTCCCGGGTCCCCTACGAGCAGTACTTC. It translates to CAYSRVPYEQYF.

About this clone: Other DNA sequences in this specimen translate into the identical CDR3. The chain links TRBV5-1 to TRBJ2-2, with TRBD2 identical over 8 bases. Germline CDR1 is SGHRS and CDR2 is YFSETQ. The CDR3 is 14 amino acids. The J segment lost 4 bases and the V segment lost 5 bases, leaving 4 bases of the junction unmatched. Here the CDR3 reads CASSPAGATGELFF. The CDR3 nucleotides are TGCGCCAGCAGTCCAGCGGGAGCCACCGGGGAGCTGTTTTTT.

This chain uses TRBV5-6 with TRBJ1-2; 8 positions match TRBD1. The V gene's germline CDR1 is SGHDT and CDR2 YYEEEE. V trimming: 3 bases; J trimming: 7 bases; junction bases outside the gene matches: 11. This CDR3 is built from 15 residues. CDR3: CASSSFGQGRSGYTF. DNA of the CDR3: TGTGCCAGCAGCTCTTTCGGACAGGGAAGGAGTGGCTACACCTTC.

This chain joins TRBV9 and TRBJ2-3, with 15 positions matching TRBD2. Unmatched junction bases numbered 9, after V lost 3 bases and J lost 1 base. This CDR3 is 19 amino acids long. Germline V gene data show CDR1 as SGDLS and CDR2 as YYNGEE. This CDR3 is CASSELGLAGGPRTDTQYF. CDR3 nucleotide sequence: TGTGCCAGCAGCGAACTCGGACTAGCGGGAGGGCCGCGCACAGATACGCAGTATTTT.

The V call is TRBV11-2, the J call TRBJ2-7; D is unresolved. V lost 0 bases, J lost 4 bases, and 13 bases lay in between. Germline V gene data show CDR1 as SGHAT and CDR2 as FQNNGV. This CDR3 has 15 amino acids. The CDR3 nucleotides are TGTGCCAGCAGCTTAGATCGTATAGCAGAATACGAGCAGTACTTC. As protein: CASSLDRIAEYEQYF.

By proportion, this clone is medium-sized. The chain links TRBV6-1 to TRBJ2-7; possibly TRBD1 for D (6 bases). CDR1 is MNHNS and CDR2 is SASEGT in the germline V gene. The CDR3 covers 15 residues. V lost 1 base and J lost 6, with 16 bases in between. The CDR3 loop reads CASSEVAGESVEQYF. Written as DNA, the CDR3 is TGTGCCAGCAGTGAAGTGGCAGGGGAGTCAGTCGAGCAGTACTTC.